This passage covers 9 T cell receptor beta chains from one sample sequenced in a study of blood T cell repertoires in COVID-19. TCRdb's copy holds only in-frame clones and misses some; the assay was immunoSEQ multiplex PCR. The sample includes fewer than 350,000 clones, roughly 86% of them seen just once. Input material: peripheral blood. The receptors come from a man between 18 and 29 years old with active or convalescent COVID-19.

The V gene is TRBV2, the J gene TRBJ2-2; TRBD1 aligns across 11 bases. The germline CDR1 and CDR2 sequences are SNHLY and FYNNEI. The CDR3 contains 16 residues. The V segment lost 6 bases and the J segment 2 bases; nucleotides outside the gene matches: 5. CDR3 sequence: CASRPGQGANTGELFF. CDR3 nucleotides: TGTGCCAGCAGGCCCGGACAGGGGGCTAACACCGGGGAGCTGTTTTTT. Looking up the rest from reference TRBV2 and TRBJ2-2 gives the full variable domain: EPEVTQTPSHQVTQMGQEVILRCVPISNHLYFYWYRQILGQKVEFLVSFYNNEISEKSEIFDDQFSVERPDGSNFTLKIRSTKLEDSAMYFCASRPGQGANTGELFFGEGSRLTVL.

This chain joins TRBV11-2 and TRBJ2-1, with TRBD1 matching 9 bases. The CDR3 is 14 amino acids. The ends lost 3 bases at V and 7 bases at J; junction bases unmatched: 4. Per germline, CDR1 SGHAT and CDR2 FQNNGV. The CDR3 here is CASSFWDRANEQFF. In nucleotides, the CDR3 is TGTGCCAGCAGCTTTTGGGACAGGGCGAATGAGCAGTTCTTC.

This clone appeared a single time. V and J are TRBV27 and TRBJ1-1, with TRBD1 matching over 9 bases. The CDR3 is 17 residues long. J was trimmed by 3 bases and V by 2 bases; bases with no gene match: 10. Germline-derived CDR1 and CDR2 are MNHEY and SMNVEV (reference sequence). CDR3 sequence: CASSLLFTGGEDTEAFF. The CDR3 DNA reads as TGTGCCAGCAGTTTACTCTTCACAGGGGGCGAGGACACTGAAGCTTTCTTT.

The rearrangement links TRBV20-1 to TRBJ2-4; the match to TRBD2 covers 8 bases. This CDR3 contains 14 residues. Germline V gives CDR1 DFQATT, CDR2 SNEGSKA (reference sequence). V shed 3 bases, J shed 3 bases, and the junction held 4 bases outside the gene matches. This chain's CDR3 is CSASHGGGKNIQYF. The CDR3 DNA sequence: TGCAGTGCTAGTCACGGGGGGGGCAAAAACATTCAGTACTTC.

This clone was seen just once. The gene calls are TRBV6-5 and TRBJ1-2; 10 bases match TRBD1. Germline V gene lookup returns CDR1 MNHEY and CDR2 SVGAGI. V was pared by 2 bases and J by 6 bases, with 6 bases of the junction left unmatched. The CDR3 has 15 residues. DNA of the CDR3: TGTGCCAGCAGTTACGCGGACAGGGGGGTTGATGGCTACACCTTC. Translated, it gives CASSYADRGVDGYTF.

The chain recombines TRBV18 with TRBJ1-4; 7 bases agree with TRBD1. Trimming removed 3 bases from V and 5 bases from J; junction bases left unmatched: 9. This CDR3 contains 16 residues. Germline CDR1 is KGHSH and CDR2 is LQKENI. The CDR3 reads CASSPYTDRANEKLFF. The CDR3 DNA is TGTGCCAGCTCACCGTACACCGACAGGGCAAATGAAAAACTGTTTTTT.

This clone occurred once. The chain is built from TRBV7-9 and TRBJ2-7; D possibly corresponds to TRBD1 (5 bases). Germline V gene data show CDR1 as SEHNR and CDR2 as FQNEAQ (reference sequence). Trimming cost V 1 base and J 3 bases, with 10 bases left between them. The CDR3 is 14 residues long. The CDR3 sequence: CASSLGTSRYEQYF. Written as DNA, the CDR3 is TGTGCCAGCAGCTTAGGGACATCTCGCTACGAGCAGTACTTC.

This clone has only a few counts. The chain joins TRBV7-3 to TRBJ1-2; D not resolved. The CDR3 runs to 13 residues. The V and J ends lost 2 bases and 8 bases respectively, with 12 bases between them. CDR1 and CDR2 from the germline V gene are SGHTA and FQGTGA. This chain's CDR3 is CASSLDAGGGYTF. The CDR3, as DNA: TGTGCCAGCAGCTTAGACGCAGGAGGGGGCTACACCTTC.

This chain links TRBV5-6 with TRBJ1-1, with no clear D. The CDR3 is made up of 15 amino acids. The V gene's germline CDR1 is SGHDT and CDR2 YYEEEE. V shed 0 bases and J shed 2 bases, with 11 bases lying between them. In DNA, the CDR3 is TGTGCCAGCAGCTTGGGGAGCGGCGGCAACACTGAAGCTTTCTTT. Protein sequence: CASSLGSGGNTEAFF. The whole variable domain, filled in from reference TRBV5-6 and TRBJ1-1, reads DAGVTQSPTHLIKTRGQQVTLRCSPKSGHDTVSWYQQALGQGPQFIFQYYEEEERQRGNFPDRFSGHQFPNYSSELNVNALLLGDSALYLCASSLGSGGNTEAFFGQGTRLTVV.